Sequencing of this TCR beta chain was carried out in a study of memory CD4+ T cells and cytomegalovirus serostatus (dated by TCRdb to about 2019). Background for the entire study: The 33 healthy Belgian adults in the cohort included 9 who were CMV seropositive and roughly 25 who were CMV seronegative. The study sequenced CD4+ memory TCRbeta repertoires of a Belgian cohort with known cytomegalovirus serostatus to replicate a published TCR-based CMV serostatus classifier.

Beyond this particular receptor, the publication reports: For predicting CMV serostatus, the median bootstrapped AUC was approximately 0.95 using the original framework and 0.91 using a US-trained random forest. The original-framework classifier achieved a median bootstrapped AUC of about 0.95 with a 95% CI of 0.76-1.00 on the Belgian cohort. Only CD4+CD45RO+ memory cells were sequenced, in contrast to the original study, in which naive and memory CD4+ and CD8+ populations were covered. Results were interpreted as suggesting that the CMV-associated TCR signature is largely present in the CD4+ memory repertoire. Of 164 previously reported CMV-associated TCRbeta sequences, 67 appeared in the CD4+ memory repertoires, each in one to five individuals.

Genomic DNA was extracted from sorted cells with the Quick-DNA Microprep Kit. TCRbeta DNA was amplified with the immunoSEQ hsTCRbeta kit following the manufacturer's protocol. TCRbeta libraries were sequenced on an Illumina MiSeq instrument. The study's own analysis went as follows. Removing out-of-frame sequences left 2 million to 2.5 million distinct TCRbeta sequences, an average of roughly 63,000 per individual. Each individual was scored using the number of 150 to 200 previously reported CMV-associated TCRbeta sequences that the individual carried and the total number of productive distinct TCRbeta sequences. A beta-binomial model was reimplemented in Python, and random forests from scikit-learn, run with default parameters, were trained on data from the US cohort. Classifier performance on the Belgian cohort was summarized as median AUC with percentile confidence intervals over 10,000 bootstrap iterations. The immuneACCESS repertoire file appears here via TCRdb, limited to in-frame rearrangements. These files lack a portion of the clones; in checked studies, under half of the deficit traces to unresolved V genes, and the cause of the others is not known. That table furnishes V, J and clone size, whereas the DNA furnished D and trimming. This sample is represented by tens of thousands of clones; approximately 82% of them were singletons. The top ten clonotypes cover less than 2.5% of the sample.

There are 13 amino acids in the CDR3, from cysteine to phenylalanine inclusive. Just CDR3 DNA is preserved here, 39 bases in frame from base 1. V ends up 7 bases short and J 7 bases short, with an unmatched junction base count of 7. CDR1 SNHLY and CDR2 FYNNEI are derived from the germline V gene. Single viable CD3+CD4+CD8-CD45RO+ cells were sorted as memory CD4+ T cells on a FACSAria II. CMV serostatus was assessed using a Roche Elecsys assay, by which serum IgG against CMV pp150, pp28, p38 and p52 was detected. Once the samples were thawed, total CD4+ T cells were enriched through positive selection using CD4 magnetic microbeads. The samples came from a separate study whose specific focus was interrogating the CD4+ T cell memory repertoire. Peripheral blood mononuclear cells were isolated and cryopreserved following standard operating procedures; serum was stored at -80 °C. The staining used CD3-PerCP (BW264/56), CD4-APC (RPA-T4), CD45RO-PE (UCHT1) and CD8-Pacific Orange (3B5) antibodies, and Sytox blue was used to exclude non-viable cells.

There are a few counts of this clone. The antigen it binds to is not known. Qualities for individual bases were not recorded, and no much larger clone is one base off. The specimen sequenced was memory CD4+ T cells from blood. The rearrangement joined TRBV2 to TRBJ2-1; 7 central bases correspond to TRBD2. This sequence was found in an adult in good health and CMV-seronegative. For the CDR3, the sequence is CASKGEGRNEQFF. The DNA sequence reads TGTGCCAGCAAAGGGGAGGGTAGGAATGAGCAGTTCTTC.